Sequencing of this TCR beta chain was carried out in a study of blood T cell repertoires in COVID-19. For the study at large: The cDNA or gDNA used as material had been derived from T cells, B-cell-depleted T cells, or PBMCs.

TCRdb keeps only in-frame clones here, not all; method: immunoSEQ multiplex PCR. The table has about 130,000 clones, about four fifths seen once. Losses at the gene ends were 3 bases for V and 0 bases for J; bases not matched to a gene: 7. From germline, CDR1 is SGDLS and CDR2 YYNGEE. The CDR3 sequence is 16 residues long. Source material: peripheral blood. The V and J genes are TRBV9 and TRBJ2-3; 7 bases match TRBD2. This TCR was recovered from a woman between 45 and 65 years old with acute or convalescent COVID-19. As DNA, the CDR3 is TGTGCCAGCAGCGGGACTCTAGCGGCGAGCACAGATACGCAGTATTTT. Translating it yields CASSGTLAASTDTQYF.